This T cell receptor beta chain was retrieved from a study of blood T cell repertoires in COVID-19. Study as a whole: Researchers got acute and convalescent COVID-19 samples from the United States, Italy and Spain. From T cells, B-cell-depleted T cells, or PBMCs came the material, which was cDNA or gDNA.

As originally analysed: Reference gene primer amplification yielded estimated nucleated cell counts. The repertoire was sequenced with immunoSEQ multiplex PCR; TCRdb's copy has only in-frame clones and lacks some. The D gene and trimming were derived from the DNA, and the V and J assignments and clone size from that table. The sample has roughly 190,000 clones; 70% to 90% are singletons. The CDR3 is made up of 19 amino acids. Germline values: CDR1 MNHNS, CDR2 SASEGT. V dropped 4 bases and J dropped 5 bases, with 30 bases sitting between them. Sequencing used peripheral blood. This clonotype was sampled from a human donor in a cohort sampled during active COVID-19. The rearrangement joins TRBV6-1 to TRBJ2-7; TRBD1 might be the D (6 bases). CDR3 in amino acids: CASSAAPTATGLLRDEQYF. In DNA, the CDR3 is TGTGCCAGCAGTGCGGCACCTACCGCCACAGGGCTTCTACGGGACGAGCAGTACTTC.